This T cell receptor (beta chain) was recorded in a study of blood T cell repertoires in COVID-19. Authors' analysis steps: Reference gene primers were amplified, and this amplification served to estimate nucleated cell counts. The assay was immunoSEQ multiplex PCR, and TCRdb's table has in-frame clones only and misses some. V, J and clone size derive from that table, while D and trimming were established from the DNA sequence. The data contain about 280,000 clones, around 80% of them singletons. Germline assignment: CDR1 MNHEY and CDR2 SVGAGI. CDR3 length equals 14 residues. Trimming took 7 bases from V and 6 from J, leaving 17 bases between them.

Source material: PBMCs or T cells enriched from blood (not recorded which). The chain combines TRBV6-5 with TRBJ2-3; possibly TRBD2 for D (7 bases). The receptor was isolated from a man aged 35 to 55 who had been exposed to COVID-19. The CDR3 sequence: CASTHREGVDTQYF. CDR3 DNA sequence: TGTGCCAGCACCCACAGGGAGGGGGTGGATACGCAGTATTTT.